One sample yielded the 5 T cell receptor beta chains listed below, sequenced in a study of T cells in Graves' hyperthyroidism and ophthalmopathy. RNA transcripts were the template for amplifying TCR beta CDR3 regions. TCR CDR3 regions were first amplified by RT-PCR with HTBI primers. TCRdb reanalysed the multiplex PCR reads using MiXCR and keeps one entry per CDR3 protein. The repertoire holds 500,000 to 750,000 distinct CDR3 sequences, with less than 20% as singletons. The sequenced material came from blood. These receptors were taken from a woman aged 25-40 years with Graves' hyperthyroidism.

This clonotype was detected ten times or more. V is TRBV20-1 and J is TRBJ1-1; maybe TRBD1 (5 bases). The V gene's germline CDR1 is DFQATT and CDR2 SNEGSKA (reference sequence). This CDR3 spans 13 amino acids. V dropped 5 bases and J dropped 5 bases, with 15 bases sitting between them. The CDR3 DNA reads TGCAGTGCTGAGGATCGGGGGTGGACTGAAGCTTTCTTT. Its protein product is CSAEDRGWTEAFF.

This clonotype was seen a few times. A much larger clonotype is one base distant, so this may be a read error. V is TRBV18 and J is TRBJ1-1, with D perhaps matching TRBD1 (5 bases). With 5 bases removed from V and 5 bases from J, the gap between germline ends came to 18 bases. Per germline, CDR1 KGHSH and CDR2 LQKENI. The CDR3 runs 15 residues. CDR3: CASSSRNMGVTEAFF. The CDR3 nucleotides read TGTGCCAGCTCATCACGGAACATGGGGGTTACTGAAGCTTTCTTT. Full variable domain (remainder filled in from reference TRBV18 and TRBJ1-1): NAGVMQNPRHLVRRRGQEARLRCSPMKGHSHVYWYRQLPEEGLKFMVYLQKENIIDESGMPKERFSAEFPKEGPSILRIQQVVRGDSAAYFCASSSRNMGVTEAFFGQGTRLTVV.

This clonotype was recorded many times. V usage is TRBV7-9 and J usage is TRBJ2-1, with TRBD1 as a possible D gene (6 bases). The germline V gene encodes CDR1 SEHNR and CDR2 FQNEAQ (reference sequence). Trimming left V 4 bases short and J 9 bases short, with 16 bases between. There are 14 residues in the CDR3. In DNA, the CDR3 is TGTGCCAGCAGCTCTGGCAGGGGCGGAACTGAGCAGTTCTTC. Translation: CASSSGRGGTEQFF.

This clonotype has more than one count but fewer than ten. The chain has TRBV25-1 and TRBJ2-5, with 9 positions matching TRBD1. The germline V gene encodes CDR1 MGHDK and CDR2 SYGVNS. The CDR3 extends over 12 amino acids. The V gene end was trimmed by 6 bases and the J gene end by 12 bases; junction bases not matched to a gene: 8. Written as DNA, the CDR3 is TGTGCCAGCAGCGTTACAGGGGGCGCGAAGTACTTC. Amino acids: CASSVTGGAKYF.

This clonotype was seen many times. The CDR3 bases are TGTGCCAGCAGTTTTAGGGGTTACAATGAGCAGTTCTTC. Translated: CASSFRGYNEQFF. The gene calls are TRBV28 and TRBJ2-1; maybe TRBD1 (5 bases). The CDR3 is made up of 13 amino acids. Germline lookup yields CDR1 MDHEN and CDR2 SYDVKM. V gave up 3 bases and J gave up 4 bases, with 7 bases separating them.